The present TCR beta chain was sequenced within a study of post-analysis software for immune sequencing data. Background on the study: Relapsing-remitting, secondary progressive and progressive-relapsing courses of multiple sclerosis were included.

Libraries were made from TCR beta cDNA, and they carried unique molecular identifiers. It was from about 0.98 to 11 million T cells that about half a million cDNA molecules came. One entry per CDR3 protein results from TCRdb running MiXCR on the PCR reads. The sample carries 650,000 to 850,000 distinct CDR3 sequences, just over 45% recorded once. Study findings and constraints: Versus controls, multiple sclerosis patients showed significantly lower diversity (normalized Chao1). Comparison of patients with controls showed five TRBV segments more frequent in patients, TRBV5-6, TRBV5-1 and TRBV20-1 among them. Samples sharing a preparation batch grouped tightly together when assessed by F measure.

Trimming pared 6 bases from V and 4 bases from J, leaving 15 bases between. The V gene's germline CDR1 is DFQATT and CDR2 SNEGSKA (reference sequence). This CDR3 comprises 13 residues. Comment on this clonotype: No antigen is known for it.

The rearrangement links TRBV20-1 to TRBJ1-2; unclear D gene. This TCR derives from a girl between 5 and 17 years old with multiple sclerosis. Sequencing was done on a sample of blood. In nucleotides, the CDR3 is TGCAGTGCAACTAGTGACATATTCTATGGCTACACCTTC. Its protein product is CSATSDIFYGYTF.